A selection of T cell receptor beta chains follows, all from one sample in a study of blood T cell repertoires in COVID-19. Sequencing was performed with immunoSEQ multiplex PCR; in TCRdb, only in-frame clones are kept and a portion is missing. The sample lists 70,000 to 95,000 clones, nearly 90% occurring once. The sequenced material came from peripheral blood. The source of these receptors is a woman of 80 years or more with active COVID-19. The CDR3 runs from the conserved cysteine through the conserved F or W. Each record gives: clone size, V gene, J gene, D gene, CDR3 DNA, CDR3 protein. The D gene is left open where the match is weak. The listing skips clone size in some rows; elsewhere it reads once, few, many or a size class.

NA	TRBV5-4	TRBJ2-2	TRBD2	TGTGCCAGCAGACTCCGAGGAGCGGGAGTTACCGGGGAGCTGTTTTTT	CASRLRGAGVTGELFF
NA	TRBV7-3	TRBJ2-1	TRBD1	TGTGCCAGCAGCCAGGACAGGGGTTCCTACAATGAGCAGTTCTTC	CASSQDRGSYNEQFF
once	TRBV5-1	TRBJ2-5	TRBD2	TGCGCCAGCAGCTTGGCCTCGACCGGGGGGTGGAAGACCCAGTACTTC	CASSLASTGGWKTQYF
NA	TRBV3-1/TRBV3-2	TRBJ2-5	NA	TGTGCCAGCAGCCAAGATAACAGGTACCAAGAGACCCAGTACTTC	CASSQDNRYQETQYF
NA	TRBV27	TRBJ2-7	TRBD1	TGTGCCAGCAGAACGGACAGGACCTCCTACGAGCAGTACTTC	CASRTDRTSYEQYF
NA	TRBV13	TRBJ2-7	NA	TGTGCCAGCAGCAGCGGGACAGGCCGTCGGAGCGAGCAGTACTTC	CASSSGTGRRSEQYF
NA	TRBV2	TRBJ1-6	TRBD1	TGTGCCGGAGACGCGACAGGGAAGAATTCACCCCTCCACTTT	CAGDATGKNSPLHF
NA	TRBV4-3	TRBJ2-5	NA	TGCGCCAGCAGCCAAGAATTCAGGGAAGAGACCCAGTACTTC	CASSQEFREETQYF
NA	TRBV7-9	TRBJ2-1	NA	TGTGCCAGCAATCAGGGCGGAGTCTACAATGAGCAGTTCTTC	CASNQGGVYNEQFF
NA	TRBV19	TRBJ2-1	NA	TGTGCCAGTAGTGACCCCTTAGCCAATGAGCAGTTCTTC	CASSDPLANEQFF
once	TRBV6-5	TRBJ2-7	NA	TGTGCCAGCAAGGATAGGGCCCAGGGCCGGGTGCAGTACTTC	CASKDRAQGRVQYF
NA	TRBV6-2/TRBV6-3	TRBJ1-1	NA	TGTGCCAGCAGTTTACTCGGACCGGGGACTGAAGCTTTCTTT	CASSLLGPGTEAFF
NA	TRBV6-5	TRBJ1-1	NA	TGTGCCAGCAGTTACTCGACGGGAGACCCGGAAGCTTTCTTT	CASSYSTGDPEAFF
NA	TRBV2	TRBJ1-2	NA	TGTGCCAGCAGTGAATTGGGACTCAACTATGGCTACACCTTC	CASSELGLNYGYTF
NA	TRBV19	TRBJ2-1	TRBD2	TGTGCCAGTAGTATAGAGGGAGCGGGAGGCACCTACAATGAGCAGTTCTTC	CASSIEGAGGTYNEQFF
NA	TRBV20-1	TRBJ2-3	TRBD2	TGCAGTGCAAGTACCTGGACTAGCGGGAGCGGTACAGATACGCAGTATTTT	CSASTWTSGSGTDTQYF
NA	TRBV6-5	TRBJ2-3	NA	TGTGCCAGCAGTCAGGGATCGGGTAGAGATACGCAGTATTTT	CASSQGSGRDTQYF
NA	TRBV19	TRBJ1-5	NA	TGTGCCAGTAGTACACAGGGAGTCCAGCAGCCCCAGCATTTT	CASSTQGVQQPQHF
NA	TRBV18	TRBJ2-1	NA	TGTGCCAGCTCACCACGACTAGTGATTTACAATGAGCAGTTCTTC	CASSPRLVIYNEQFF
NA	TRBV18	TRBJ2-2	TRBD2	TGTGCCAGCTCGCCTAACCTAGCGGGATTCACCGGGGAGCTGTTTTTT	CASSPNLAGFTGELFF
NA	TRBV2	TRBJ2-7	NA	TGTGCCAGCAGTGAGAGAGGGGGTGTAGGTAAGGAGCAGTACTTC	CASSERGGVGKEQYF
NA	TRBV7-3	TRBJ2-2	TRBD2	TGTGCCAGCAGCGCTCAAGCGGGGCCGAACACCGGGGAGCTGTTTTTT	CASSAQAGPNTGELFF
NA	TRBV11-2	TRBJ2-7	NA	TGTGCCAGCAGCTCGGACAGTAACTACGAGCAGTACTTC	CASSSDSNYEQYF
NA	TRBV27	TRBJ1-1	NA	TGTGCCAGCAGTTTATACGGGAACACTGAAGCTTTCTTT	CASSLYGNTEAFF
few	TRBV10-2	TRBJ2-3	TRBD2	TGCGCCAGCAGTTACGGGACTAGCGGTGCGGATACGCAGTATTTT	CASSYGTSGADTQYF
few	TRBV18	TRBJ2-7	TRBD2	TGTGCCAGCTCACCGGGACTAGTACTATTCTACGAGCAGTACTTC	CASSPGLVLFYEQYF
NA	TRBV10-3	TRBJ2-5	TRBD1	TGTGCCACTAGGGCTTCGACAGGGGATAACTCGTACCAAGAGACCCAGTACTTC	CATRASTGDNSYQETQYF
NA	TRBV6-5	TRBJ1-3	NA	TGTGCCAGCAGTTACGTCGGGGGATTTGGAAACACCATATATTTT	CASSYVGGFGNTIYF
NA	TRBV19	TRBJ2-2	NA	TGTGCCAGTTCCCGGACAGAAACGAACACCGGGGAGCTGTTTTTT	CASSRTETNTGELFF
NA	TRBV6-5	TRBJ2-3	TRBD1	TGTGCCAGCAGTTACTCGATTAGAGGTAAAGGGGACAGAGAGTATTTT	CASSYSIRGKGDREYF
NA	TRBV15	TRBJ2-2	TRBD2	TGTGCCACCAGCGGGGGACTAGCCTCGAACACCGGGGAGCTGTTTTTT	CATSGGLASNTGELFF
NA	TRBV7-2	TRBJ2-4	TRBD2	TGTGCCAGCAGCTTAGAGGGGAAAGGTCTAGCGGGCATTCAGTACTTC	CASSLEGKGLAGIQYF
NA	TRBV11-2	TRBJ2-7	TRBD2	TGTGCCAGCAGCTTAGCATTTTTAGCGGGAGGGTTAGACGAGCAGTACTTC	CASSLAFLAGGLDEQYF
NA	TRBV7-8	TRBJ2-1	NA	TGTGCCAGCAGCTTTGAGGGCTTATCTAATGAGCAGTTCTTC	CASSFEGLSNEQFF
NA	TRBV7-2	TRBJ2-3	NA	TGTGCCAGCAGCTTAGTCGTAAGCACAGATACGCAGTATTTT	CASSLVVSTDTQYF
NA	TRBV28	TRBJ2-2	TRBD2	TGTGCCAGCACGGGCGGGAGGGCCGTAAACACCGGGGAGCTGTTTTTT	CASTGGRAVNTGELFF
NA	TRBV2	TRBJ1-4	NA	TGTGCCAGCAGTGGGACAGCGGGGGGTGAAAAACTGTTTTTT	CASSGTAGGEKLFF
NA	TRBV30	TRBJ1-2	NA	TGTGCCTGGAGTGTAACGGTGATCTATGGCTACACCTTC	CAWSVTVIYGYTF